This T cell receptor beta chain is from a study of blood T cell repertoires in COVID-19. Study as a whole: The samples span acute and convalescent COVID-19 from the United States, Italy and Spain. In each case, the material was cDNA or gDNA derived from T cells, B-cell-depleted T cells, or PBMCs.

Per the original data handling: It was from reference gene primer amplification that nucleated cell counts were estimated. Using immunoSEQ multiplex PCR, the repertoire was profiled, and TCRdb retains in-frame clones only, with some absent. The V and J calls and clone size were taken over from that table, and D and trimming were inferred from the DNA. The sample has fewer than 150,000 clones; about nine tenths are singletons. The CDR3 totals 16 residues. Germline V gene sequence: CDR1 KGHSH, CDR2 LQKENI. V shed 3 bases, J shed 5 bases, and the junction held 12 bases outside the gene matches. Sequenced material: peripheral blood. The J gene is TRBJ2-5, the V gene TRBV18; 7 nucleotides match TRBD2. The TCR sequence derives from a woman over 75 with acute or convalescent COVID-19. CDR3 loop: CASSPVVSGAGETQYF. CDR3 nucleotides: TGTGCCAGCTCACCGGTAGTGAGCGGGGCAGGGGAGACCCAGTACTTC.